This T cell receptor beta chain appears in the sequencing data of a study of blood T cell repertoires in COVID-19. Study summary: COVID-19 samples from acute and convalescent phases originated in the United States, Italy and Spain. Sample material is recorded as cDNA or gDNA derived from T cells, B-cell-depleted T cells, or PBMCs.

In the authors' workflow: Scientists estimated how many nucleated cells there were by amplifying reference gene primers. Method: immunoSEQ multiplex PCR; TCRdb's copy keeps in-frame clones and lacks some. D and trimming were read from the DNA, whereas the V and J calls and clone size are those reported in that table. The repertoire has roughly 150,000 clones, 81% of them found once; the top ten carry 11%. V was trimmed by 7 bases and J by 5 bases, leaving 14 bases between them. The CDR3 runs 13 residues. Germline CDR1 MNHEY, CDR2 SVGAGI. The sequenced sample consisted of peripheral blood. The TCR originated in a man aged 55 to 70 with active or convalescent COVID-19. V and J are TRBV6-5 and TRBJ2-5; D is possibly TRBD2 (7 bases). This CDR3 is CASMGGLRETQYF. Here the CDR3 DNA reads TGTGCCAGCATGGGGGGGCTAAGGGAGACCCAGTACTTC.